This is a list of T cell receptor beta chains from one sample in a study of cytomegalovirus exposure and HLA in healthy donors. Profiling relied on immunoSEQ multiplex PCR, and the TCRdb table lists in-frame clones only, not all of them. The sample holds about 130,000 clones, about 76% seen once. Input material: PBMCs. The receptor set was obtained from a male donor in good health and CMV-seronegative. Each CDR3 is given with its conserved first and last residue. D genes are given only for firm matches. Clone size, where shown, is once, few, many, or a class for clones that have expanded.

TRBV27	NA	TRBJ1-5	few	CASSFLPPQTSDQPQHF	TGTGCCAGCAGTTTTTTGCCGCCCCAGACTTCTGATCAGCCCCAGCATTTT
TRBV27	NA	TRBJ2-7	NA	CASARQDPSYEQYF	TGTGCCAGCGCCCGACAGGACCCAAGCTACGAGCAGTACTTC
TRBV7-2	TRBD1	TRBJ1-3	NA	CASSSGPRQGLGIGNTIYF	TGTGCCAGCAGCTCCGGCCCACGACAGGGTTTGGGAATTGGAAACACCATATATTTT
TRBV18	NA	TRBJ2-7	NA	CASSPGESVSYEQYF	TGTGCCAGCTCACCAGGGGAGTCAGTCTCCTACGAGCAGTACTTC
TRBV10-3	TRBD1	TRBJ1-1	NA	CAIGGTGGAGEAFF	TGTGCCATCGGAGGGACAGGGGGCGCCGGTGAAGCTTTCTTT
TRBV6-4	TRBD2	TRBJ2-3	NA	CASSDSSGGTDTQYF	TGTGCCAGCAGTGACTCTAGCGGGGGGACAGATACGCAGTATTTT
TRBV2	TRBD2	TRBJ2-3	NA	CASLGLAGVADTQYF	TGTGCCAGCCTTGGACTAGCGGGAGTCGCAGATACGCAGTATTTT
TRBV5-1	NA	TRBJ1-3	NA	CASSFGGVGVRDTIYF	TGCGCCAGCAGCTTCGGCGGGGTTGGAGTGAGGGACACCATATATTTT
TRBV5-6	NA	TRBJ2-7	NA	CASSLTVYEQYF	TGTGCCAGCAGCCTGACAGTCTACGAGCAGTACTTC
TRBV18	TRBD1	TRBJ2-5	few	CATVQGARETQYF	TGTGCCACGGTCCAGGGGGCTCGGGAGACCCAGTACTTC
TRBV10-3	NA	TRBJ2-3	NA	CAISESRWAITDTQYF	TGTGCCATCAGTGAGTCCAGGTGGGCCATCACAGATACGCAGTATTTT
TRBV9	TRBD2	TRBJ2-6	NA	CASSVEVAGAGANVLTF	TGTGCCAGCAGCGTAGAAGTAGCGGGAGCTGGGGCCAACGTCCTGACTTTC
TRBV6-6	TRBD2	TRBJ2-3	NA	CASSHGGILAGDTQYF	TGTGCCAGCAGCCACGGGGGTATACTAGCGGGGGATACGCAGTATTTT
TRBV18	NA	TRBJ1-5	NA	CASSPGQGLNQPQHF	TGTGCCAGCTCACCTGGGCAGGGCCTCAATCAGCCCCAGCATTTT
TRBV6-5	NA	TRBJ2-7	NA	CASSSGGTYEQYF	TGTGCCAGCAGTTCTGGCGGCACCTACGAGCAGTACTTC
TRBV19	NA	TRBJ2-6	NA	CASMEGRTGANVLTF	TGTGCCAGTATGGAGGGGCGAACTGGGGCCAACGTCCTGACTTTC
TRBV2	TRBD1	TRBJ2-3	NA	CATSKGQSSTDTQYF	TGTGCCACCAGTAAGGGACAGAGTAGCACAGATACGCAGTATTTT
TRBV19	NA	TRBJ2-7	once	CASSMAHDYEQYF	TGTGCCAGTAGTATGGCCCACGACTACGAGCAGTACTTC
TRBV4-3	TRBD2	TRBJ2-3	NA	CASSQDPGTSGATDTQYF	TGCGCCAGCAGCCAAGACCCCGGGACTAGCGGCGCCACAGATACGCAGTATTTT
TRBV6-4	TRBD2	TRBJ2-1	NA	CASSPRVSLADYNEQFF	TGTGCCAGCAGTCCACGCGTCTCCCTAGCGGACTACAATGAGCAGTTCTTC
TRBV7-2	TRBD2	TRBJ2-1	NA	CASSPQAGGLNEQFF	TGTGCCAGCAGCCCGCAAGCGGGGGGGCTGAATGAGCAGTTCTTC
TRBV19	TRBD2	TRBJ2-7	NA	CASSTGTSGSGYEQYF	TGTGCCAGTAGTACTGGGACTAGCGGGAGTGGCTACGAGCAGTACTTC
TRBV29-1	NA	TRBJ1-1	NA	CSVEGRQFLAEAFF	TGCAGCGTTGAAGGCCGACAGTTCTTGGCTGAAGCTTTCTTT
TRBV9	NA	TRBJ1-1	NA	CASGQMNTEAFF	TGTGCCAGCGGGCAGATGAACACTGAAGCTTTCTTT
TRBV29-1	TRBD2	TRBJ2-7	NA	CSVEASGTAGEQYF	TGCAGCGTTGAAGCTAGCGGGACGGCAGGGGAGCAGTACTTC
TRBV19	TRBD2	TRBJ2-3	NA	CASSDSSGLTDTQYF	TGTGCCAGTAGTGACTCTAGCGGATTAACAGATACGCAGTATTTT
TRBV4-3	NA	TRBJ2-7	few	CASSQHSSYEQYF	TGCGCCAGCAGCCAACATTCCTCCTACGAGCAGTACTTC
TRBV5-4	NA	TRBJ1-2	once	CASSLDMYGYTF	TGTGCCAGCAGCCTGGACATGTATGGCTACACCTTC
TRBV5-4	TRBD1	TRBJ2-1	NA	CASSSTGINEQFF	TGTGCCAGCAGCTCGACAGGGATCAATGAGCAGTTCTTC
TRBV9	TRBD2	TRBJ2-1	NA	CASSVKGSGRGVEQFF	TGTGCCAGCAGCGTAAAAGGGAGCGGGAGAGGGGTTGAGCAGTTCTTC
TRBV19	TRBD1	TRBJ1-6	NA	CASSQDRGRTSPLHF	TGTGCCAGTAGCCAAGACAGGGGGCGGACTTCACCCCTCCACTTT
TRBV5-7	NA	TRBJ1-2	NA	CATPDPRGNYGYTF	TGTGCCACCCCGGACCCCCGGGGGAACTATGGCTACACCTTC
TRBV5-6	TRBD2	TRBJ2-1	NA	CASSLRTSGSRNEQFF	TGTGCCAGCAGCCTTCGGACTAGCGGGAGTAGGAATGAGCAGTTCTTC
TRBV30	NA	TRBJ1-3	NA	CTWIIYSGNTIYF	TGTACCTGGATTATCTACTCTGGAAACACCATATATTTT
TRBV6-6	NA	TRBJ2-3	NA	CASIPGQLLTDTQYF	TGTGCCAGCATCCCAGGACAGCTCCTCACAGATACGCAGTATTTT
TRBV19	NA	TRBJ1-2	few	CASSPQQVVTYGYTF	TGTGCCAGTAGCCCCCAGCAGGTCGTCACCTATGGCTACACCTTC
TRBV6-1	NA	TRBJ2-4	NA	CASSEVWRTLVDIQYF	TGTGCCAGCAGTGAAGTGTGGAGGACTTTGGTAGATATTCAGTACTTC
TRBV11-2	NA	TRBJ2-4	NA	CASSSLPGGLAKNIQYF	TGTGCCAGCAGCTCTCTACCCGGGGGACTAGCCAAAAACATTCAGTACTTC
TRBV27	TRBD1	TRBJ2-5	NA	CASSRQGQGWETQYF	TGTGCCAGCAGTCGACAGGGACAGGGCTGGGAGACCCAGTACTTC
TRBV27	NA	TRBJ2-3	NA	CASSFSGTGTLDTQYF	TGTGCCAGCAGTTTCTCCGGGACTGGAACCCTAGATACGCAGTATTTT
TRBV5-4	NA	TRBJ1-2	NA	CASSLSLNGANYGYTF	TGTGCCAGCAGCTTGAGCCTAAATGGGGCCAACTATGGCTACACCTTC
TRBV5-1	TRBD1	TRBJ1-4	NA	CASRPGTGRGFNEKLFF	TGCGCCAGCCGTCCCGGGACAGGGAGGGGCTTTAATGAAAAACTGTTTTTT
TRBV6-9	TRBD1	TRBJ1-5	NA	CASSPPCLRDSNSNQPQHF	TGTGCCAGCAGTCCCCCGTGCCTAAGGGACAGTAATAGCAATCAGCCCCAGCATTTT
TRBV28	NA	TRBJ2-3	few	CASSLVLTGFTDTQYF	TGTGCCAGCAGTTTAGTACTGACAGGATTCACAGATACGCAGTATTTT
TRBV7-6	NA	TRBJ2-7	NA	CASSLGAGAYEQYF	TGTGCCAGCAGCTTAGGGGCAGGGGCCTACGAGCAGTACTTC
TRBV30	TRBD2	TRBJ2-3	NA	CAWSVQRGSTDTQYF	TGTGCCTGGAGTGTGCAGCGGGGGAGCACAGATACGCAGTATTTT
TRBV28	NA	TRBJ2-2	NA	CASSLLTGELFF	TGTGCCAGCAGCCTCTTGACCGGGGAGCTGTTTTTT
TRBV29-1	NA	TRBJ1-1	NA	CSAGGKRGTEAFF	TGCAGCGCTGGGGGGAAGCGTGGAACTGAAGCTTTCTTT
TRBV7-3	TRBD2	TRBJ2-3	once	CASSAYVGGGGGTDTQYF	TGTGCCAGCAGCGCCTACGTGGGGGGGGGTGGAGGCACAGATACGCAGTATTTT
TRBV4-1	NA	TRBJ2-7	NA	CASSQQLQGRPYEQYF	TGCGCCAGCAGCCAACAACTACAGGGTCGGCCCTACGAGCAGTACTTC
TRBV7-8	NA	TRBJ2-4	few	CASSFNLGGRGSQYF	TGTGCCAGCAGCTTCAACTTGGGGGGTAGAGGCAGTCAGTACTTC
TRBV19	NA	TRBJ1-2	NA	CASSMRADGYTF	TGTGCCAGTAGTATGCGGGCTGATGGCTACACCTTC
TRBV6-4	NA	TRBJ2-2	NA	CASSAVGLAGELFF	TGTGCCAGCAGTGCCGTGGGACTCGCCGGGGAGCTGTTTTTT